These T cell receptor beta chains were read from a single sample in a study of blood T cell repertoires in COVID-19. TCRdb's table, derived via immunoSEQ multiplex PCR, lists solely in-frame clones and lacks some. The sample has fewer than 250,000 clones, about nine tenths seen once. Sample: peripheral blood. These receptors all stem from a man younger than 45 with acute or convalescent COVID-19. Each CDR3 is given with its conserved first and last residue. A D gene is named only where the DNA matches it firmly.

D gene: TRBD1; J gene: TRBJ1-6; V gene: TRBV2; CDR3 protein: CASSEVTGYSPLHF
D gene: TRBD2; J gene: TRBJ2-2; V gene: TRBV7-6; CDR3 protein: CASSPRIAGGTGELFF
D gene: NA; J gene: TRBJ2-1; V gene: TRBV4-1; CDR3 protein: CASSLEGGSYNEQFF
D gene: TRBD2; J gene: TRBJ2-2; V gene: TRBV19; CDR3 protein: CASSGTSGSYRELFF
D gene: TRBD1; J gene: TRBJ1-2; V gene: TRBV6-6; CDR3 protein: CASSSTGTGQNYGYTF
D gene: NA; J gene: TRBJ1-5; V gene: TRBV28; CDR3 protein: CASSRTRGGYQPQHF
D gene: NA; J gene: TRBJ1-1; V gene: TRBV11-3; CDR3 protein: CASSLDRGRANTEAFF
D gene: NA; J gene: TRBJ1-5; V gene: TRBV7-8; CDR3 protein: CASSPQRGQPQHF
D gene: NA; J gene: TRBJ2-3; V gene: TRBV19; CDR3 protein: CASRTQGLATDTQYF
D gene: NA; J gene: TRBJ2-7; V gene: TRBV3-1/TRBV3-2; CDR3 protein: CASSQVYYEQYF
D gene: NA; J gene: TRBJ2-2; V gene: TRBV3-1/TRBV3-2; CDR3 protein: CASSQDLGVGELFF
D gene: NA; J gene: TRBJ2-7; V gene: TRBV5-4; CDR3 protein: CASSLWGGYEQYF
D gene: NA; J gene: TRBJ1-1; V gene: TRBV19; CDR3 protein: CASTITGANTEAFF
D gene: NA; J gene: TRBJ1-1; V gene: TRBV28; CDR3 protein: CASSTDGLVAFF
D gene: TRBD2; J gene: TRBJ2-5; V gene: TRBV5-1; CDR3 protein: CASSLEMTSGSETQYF
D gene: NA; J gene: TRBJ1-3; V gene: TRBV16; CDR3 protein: CASSQSRTAGNTIYF
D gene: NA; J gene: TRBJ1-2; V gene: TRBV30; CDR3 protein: CAWSYRVNLYGYTF
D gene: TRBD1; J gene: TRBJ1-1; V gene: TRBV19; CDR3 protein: CASSFRTGTLKEAFF
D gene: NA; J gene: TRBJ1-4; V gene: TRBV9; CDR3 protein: CASSVGQATENRLFF
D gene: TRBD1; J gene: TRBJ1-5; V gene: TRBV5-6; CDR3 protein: CASSIGGQRNSNQPQHF
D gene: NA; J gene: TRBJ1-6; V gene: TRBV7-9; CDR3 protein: CASSARGQGVSPLHF
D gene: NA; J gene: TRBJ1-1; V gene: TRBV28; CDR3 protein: CASRDHRTEAFF
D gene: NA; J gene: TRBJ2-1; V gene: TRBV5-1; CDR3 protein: CASSSRGDNEQFF
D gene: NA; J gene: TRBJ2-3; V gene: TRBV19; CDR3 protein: CASSIAGAVTDTQYF
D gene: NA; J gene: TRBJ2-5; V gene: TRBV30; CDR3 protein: CAWSTLSVARETQYF
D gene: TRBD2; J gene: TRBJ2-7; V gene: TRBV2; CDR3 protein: CAIRRTSGRIPYEQYF
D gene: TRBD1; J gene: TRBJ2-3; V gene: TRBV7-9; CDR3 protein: CASSRTGDTQYF
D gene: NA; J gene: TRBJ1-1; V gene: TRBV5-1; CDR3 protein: CASSSQNYYEAFF
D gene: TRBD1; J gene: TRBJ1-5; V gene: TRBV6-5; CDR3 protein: CASRKDRDQPQHF
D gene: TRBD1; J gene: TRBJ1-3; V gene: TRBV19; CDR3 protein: CASKTGGSGNTIYF
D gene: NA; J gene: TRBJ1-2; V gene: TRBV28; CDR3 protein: CASILPGGTGGYTF
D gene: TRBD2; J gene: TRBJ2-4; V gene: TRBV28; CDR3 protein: CASSYRTSGAGGKNIQYF
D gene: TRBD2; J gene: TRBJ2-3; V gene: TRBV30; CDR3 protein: CAWNPGRDADTQYF
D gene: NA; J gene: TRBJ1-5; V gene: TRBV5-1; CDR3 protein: CASSWGSGGNQPQHF
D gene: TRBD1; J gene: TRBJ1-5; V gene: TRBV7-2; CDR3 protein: CASSTRQGPQPQHF
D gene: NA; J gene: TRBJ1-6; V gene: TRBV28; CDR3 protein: CASSLVRGGYNSPLHF
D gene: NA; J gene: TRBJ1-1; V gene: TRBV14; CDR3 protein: CASSEQTDVTEAFF
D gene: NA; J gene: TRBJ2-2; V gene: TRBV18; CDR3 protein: CASSWQAGTGELFF
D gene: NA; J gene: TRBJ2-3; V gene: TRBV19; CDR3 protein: CASSMDGHGGTDTQYF
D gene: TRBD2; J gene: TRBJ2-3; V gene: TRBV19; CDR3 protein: CASSIVAGGRTDTQYF
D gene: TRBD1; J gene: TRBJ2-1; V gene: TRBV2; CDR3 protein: CASSEETGRNNEQFF
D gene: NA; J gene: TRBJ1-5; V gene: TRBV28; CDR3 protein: CASSTISNQPQHF
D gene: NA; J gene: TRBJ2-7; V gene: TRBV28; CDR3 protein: CASSLPPVAEQYF
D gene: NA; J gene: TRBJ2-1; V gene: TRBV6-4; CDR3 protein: CASSDSKYRAYNEQFF
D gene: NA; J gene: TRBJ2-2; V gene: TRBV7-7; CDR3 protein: CASRKGTGPTGELFF
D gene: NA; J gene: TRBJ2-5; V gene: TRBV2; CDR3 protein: CASSVLTQYF
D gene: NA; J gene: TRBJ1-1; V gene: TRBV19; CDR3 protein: CASKSGTQGGGTEAFF
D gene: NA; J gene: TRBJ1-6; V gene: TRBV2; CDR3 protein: CASSLQGSSPLHF
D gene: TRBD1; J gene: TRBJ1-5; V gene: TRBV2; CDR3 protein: CASSWDSEGNQPQHF
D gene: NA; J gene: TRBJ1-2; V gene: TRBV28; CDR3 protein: CASSIGPRRYGYTF
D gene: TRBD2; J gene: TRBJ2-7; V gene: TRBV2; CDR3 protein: CASRPGTSGGSYEQYF
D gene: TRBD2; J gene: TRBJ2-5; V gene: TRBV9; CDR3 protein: CASSVSGRAGEGTQYF
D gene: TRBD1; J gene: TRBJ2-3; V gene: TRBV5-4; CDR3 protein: CASSLGQGPDTQYF
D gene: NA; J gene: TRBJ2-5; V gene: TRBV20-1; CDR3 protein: CSASHTGTGVETQYF
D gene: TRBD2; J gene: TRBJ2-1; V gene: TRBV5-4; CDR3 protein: CASSLGGLSGVSYNEQFF
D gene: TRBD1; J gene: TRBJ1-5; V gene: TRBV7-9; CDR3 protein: CASRQGVNQPQHF
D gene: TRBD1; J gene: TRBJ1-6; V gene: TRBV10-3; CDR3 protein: CAISARTGGFGSPLHF
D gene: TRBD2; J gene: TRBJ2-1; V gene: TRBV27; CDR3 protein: CASSPRGSSGNNEQFF
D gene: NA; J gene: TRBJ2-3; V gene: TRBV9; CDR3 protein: CASTLGGLGSDTQYF